A selection of T cell receptor beta chains follows, all from one sample in a study of blood T cell repertoires in COVID-19. This table comes from immunoSEQ multiplex PCR, and its TCRdb copy is limited to in-frame clones, with some not included. The data show 250,000 to 350,000 clones, about 81% seen once. The sequencing input was peripheral blood. The receptors were sampled from a human donor with COVID-19, enrolled during active disease. The donor label of this sample is uncertain. Each CDR3 is given without its conserved first and last residue.

j_gene	v_gene	CDR3aa
TRBJ2-3	TRBV5-1	ASSHEREGADTQY
TRBJ2-7	TRBV19	ASSLSGTAYEQY
TRBJ2-7	TRBV7-9	ASSLEDSFYEQY
TRBJ2-7	TRBV29-1	SVGGIWDEQY
TRBJ2-1	TRBV7-2	ASSLNRGPGEQF
TRBJ2-7	TRBV6-6	ASSLGLAGVNYEQY
TRBJ1-1	TRBV29-1	SVQTAGNTEAF
TRBJ1-5	TRBV7-8	ASSLSSYSPGQPQH
TRBJ2-5	TRBV19	ASSRSRDQETQY
TRBJ1-1	TRBV30	AWGTDMNTEAF
TRBJ2-3	TRBV5-1	ASSSEGRSTDTQY
TRBJ2-1	TRBV15	ATSRDRDNEQF
TRBJ1-3	TRBV11-2	ASSPRTAPAGNTIY
TRBJ1-3	TRBV5-1	ASSLVPARADGNTIY
TRBJ2-1	TRBV27	ASSLRNRGSEQF
TRBJ2-4	TRBV7-9	ASSSSRTALDIQY
TRBJ2-2	TRBV7-6	ASSPYGQGAISVAGELF
TRBJ1-1	TRBV5-6	ASSLVAPTPYTEAF
TRBJ1-1	TRBV27	ASSVTGGHTEAF